This T cell receptor beta chain stems from a study of CD8 T cells in ankylosing spondylitis. As to this clonotype: Antigen: not known.

One entry per CDR3 protein, called by TCRdb with MiXCR from the 5' RACE reads. The sample contains around 770,000 distinct CDR3 sequences, under 20% of which appear only once. CDR1 is SQVTM, CDR2 ANQGSEA, per germline. The CDR3 spans 14 residues. With 7 bases removed from V and 4 bases from J, the gap between germline ends came to 16 bases. Regarding the study as a whole: In ankylosing spondylitis blood, a motif of seven to nine highly homologous TCR beta variants appeared characteristic.

The V gene is TRBV29-1, the J gene TRBJ2-2; D might be TRBD2 (6 bases). The sequence derives from a male donor with ankylosing spondylitis. The specimen was blood, either unsorted or a sorted T cell fraction (not recorded which). The CDR3: CSADSLGGTGELFF. In nucleotides, the CDR3 is TGCAGCGCTGACTCCCTGGGGGGCACCGGGGAGCTGTTTTTT.